One and the same sample provided the 17 T cell receptor beta chains below, sequenced in a study of blood T cell repertoires in COVID-19. Clones were sequenced by immunoSEQ multiplex PCR, and TCRdb holds only the in-frame ones, with some missing. This table holds tens of thousands of clones, about 76% found once. Sequenced sample: peripheral blood. Receptors were obtained from a man aged 50 to 60 with active or convalescent COVID-19.

The chain couples TRBV19 to TRBJ2-5; a weak D match, TRBD1 (5 bases). Trimming pared 7 bases from V and 4 bases from J, leaving 10 bases between. This CDR3 spans 12 amino acids. From germline, CDR1 is LNHDA and CDR2 SQIVND (reference sequence). CDR3 residues: CASMGLGETQYF. The CDR3 DNA sequence: TGTGCCAGTATGGGGCTCGGAGAGACCCAGTACTTC.

CDR3 coding DNA: TGTGCCAGCAGCTTAGGGTTCAGGGATACAGATACGCAGTATTTT. Translation gives CASSLGFRDTDTQYF. The rearrangement joins TRBV7-9 to TRBJ2-3; D may be TRBD1 (5 bases). The CDR3 length is 15 residues. Trimming pared 1 base from V and 3 bases from J, leaving 11 bases between. Germline V lookup: CDR1 SEHNR, CDR2 FQNEAQ (reference sequence).

This sequence joins TRBV19 and TRBJ2-7; D might be TRBD1 (7 bases). This CDR3 contains 15 residues. Trimming took 8 bases from V and 2 from J, leaving 19 bases between them. Germline V gene lookup returns CDR1 LNHDA and CDR2 SQIVND (reference sequence). The CDR3 loop reads CASSVGGQGAYEQYF. CDR3 nucleotides: TGTGCCAGTTCAGTCGGGGGTCAGGGGGCCTACGAGCAGTACTTC. The variable domain in full, with the rest retrieved from reference TRBV19 and TRBJ2-7, is DGGITQSPKYLFRKEGQNVTLSCEQNLNHDAMYWYRQDPGQGLRLIYYSQIVNDFQKGDIAEGYSVSREKKESFPLTVTSAQKNPTAFYLCASSVGGQGAYEQYFGPGTRLTVT.

The chain recombines TRBV12-3 or TRBV12-4 with TRBJ2-3; possibly TRBD2 for D (6 bases). The V gene lost 0 bases and the J gene lost 9 bases, with 10 bases spanning the gap. CDR3 length: 13 amino acids. CDR3 protein: CASSLASTSTQYF. CDR3 sequence (DNA): TGTGCCAGCAGTTTAGCCTCCACTAGCACGCAGTATTTT.

The rearrangement joins TRBV3-1 (or the pseudogene TRBV3-2) to TRBJ2-3; the D is unclear. Germline V lookup: CDR1 LGHDT, CDR2 YNNKEL (reference sequence). The CDR3 runs to 15 residues. With 0 bases removed from V and 10 bases from J, the gap between germline ends came to 17 bases. Written as DNA, the CDR3 is TGTGCCAGCAGCCAAGATCTTTCCCCACCCCGGGCGCAGTATTTT. Translation gives CASSQDLSPPRAQYF.

This chain uses TRBV15 with TRBJ2-3; 9 nucleotides agree with TRBD2. This CDR3 region has 17 residues. V was clipped by 0 bases and J by 6 bases; unmatched bases: 10. Looked up from germline, CDR1 is LNHNV and CDR2 is YYDKDF (reference sequence). The DNA for the CDR3 is TGTGCCACCAGCAGAGATCCCGCGGGAGGGCCCAAGGATACGCAGTATTTT. It codes for CATSRDPAGGPKDTQYF.

This clone was observed a few times. This chain links TRBV7-3 with TRBJ2-1; TRBD2 matches 14 bases. Per the germline V gene, CDR1 is SGHTA and CDR2 is FQGTGA. This CDR3 is built from 15 residues. V was pared by 5 bases and J by 8 bases, with 5 bases of the junction left unmatched. Here the CDR3 reads CASSPGLAGADEQFF. Written as DNA, the CDR3 is TGTGCCAGCAGCCCGGGACTAGCGGGGGCGGATGAGCAGTTCTTC.

This clone occurred a few times. The chain combines TRBV7-2 with TRBJ2-5, with a weak D call TRBD2 (6 bases). Germline values: CDR1 SGHTA, CDR2 FQGNSA. With 5 bases removed from V and 2 bases from J, the gap between germline ends came to 12 bases. This CDR3 has 14 residues. The CDR3 region has the DNA TGTGCCAGCAGCACGCCGGGACTTCAAGAGACCCAGTACTTC. Its protein product is CASSTPGLQETQYF.

The genes are TRBV7-8 and TRBJ1-2; D might be TRBD1 (6 bases). With 2 bases removed from V and 5 bases from J, the gap between germline ends came to 18 bases. The CDR3 sequence is 16 residues long. The germline V gene encodes CDR1 SGHVS and CDR2 FQNEAQ. This CDR3 is CASSLFLGGPTYGYTF. CDR3 nucleotide sequence: TGTGCCAGCAGCTTATTTTTAGGGGGACCGACTTATGGCTACACCTTC.

This rearrangement joins TRBV6-5 to TRBJ1-1, with D possibly TRBD1 on 5 matching bases. Looked up from germline, CDR1 is MNHEY and CDR2 is SVGAGI. The CDR3 contains 13 residues. The germline V and J ends were trimmed by 6 bases and 6 bases, with 14 bases remaining between them. CDR3 nucleotide sequence: TGTGCCAGCAGCTCACCCCGGGGGTCTGAAGCTTTCTTT. This translates into CASSSPRGSEAFF.

This clone was counted a few times. The chain uses TRBV30 and TRBJ2-2; no clear D. Germline loops: CDR1 GTSNPN, CDR2 SVGIG (reference sequence). Trimming pared 6 bases from V and 4 bases from J, leaving 15 bases between. The CDR3 loop spans 14 amino acids. CDR3 nucleotides: TGTGCCTGTCCCTCCACTAAAGGCACCGGGGAGCTGTTTTTT. This codes for CACPSTKGTGELFF.

The V call is TRBV7-3, the J call TRBJ2-3; perhaps TRBD2 as D (6 bases). The V gene's germline CDR1 is SGHTA and CDR2 FQGTGA. Between the trimmed V and J ends, which lost 5 bases and 0 bases, there was a span of 12 bases. This CDR3 has 15 amino acids. CDR3 region: CASSPSGLSTDTQYF. The CDR3 region has the DNA TGTGCCAGCAGCCCGAGCGGGCTAAGCACAGATACGCAGTATTTT. Full variable domain (missing parts from reference TRBV7-3 and TRBJ2-3): GAGVSQTPSNKVTEKGKYVELRCDPISGHTALYWYRQSLGQGPEFLIYFQGTGAADDSGLPNDRFFAVRPEGSVSTLKIQRTERGDSAVYLCASSPSGLSTDTQYFGPGTRLTVL.

The chain carries TRBV2 and TRBJ2-7, with TRBD2 matching 10 bases. Per germline, CDR1 SNHLY and CDR2 FYNNEI. The CDR3 covers 15 residues. Trimming at V came to 6 bases and at J to 6 bases, leaving 11 bases not matched to a gene. The CDR3 reads CASRVLAGALGEQYF. The CDR3 DNA sequence: TGTGCCAGCAGGGTTCTAGCGGGGGCTTTGGGCGAGCAGTACTTC.

To note about this clone: The identical CDR3 is also encoded by other nucleotide sequences in the sample. V and J are TRBV19 and TRBJ1-3, with no clear D. The CDR3 contains 12 residues. Trimming left V 6 bases short and J 4 bases short, with 7 bases between. Germline CDR1 reads LNHDA; CDR2 reads SQIVND (reference sequence). The CDR3 coding sequence is TGTGCCAGTAGGGGAGGAGGAAACACCATATATTTT. Residues: CASRGGGNTIYF.

The chain employs TRBV6-6 and TRBJ1-5; D not certain. V gave up 7 bases and J gave up 4 bases, with 11 bases separating them. The CDR3 sequence is 13 residues long. CDR1 and CDR2 (germline): MNHNY, SVGAGI (reference sequence). The CDR3 spells CASTARENQPQHF. In DNA form, the CDR3 reads TGTGCCAGCACCGCGAGGGAAAATCAGCCCCAGCATTTT.

The chain links TRBV7-8 to TRBJ2-1, with 12 positions matching TRBD2. Germline V gene sequence: CDR1 SGHVS, CDR2 FQNEAQ. V lost 2 bases and J lost 9; bases outside the gene matches: 14. The CDR3 is made up of 18 amino acids. The CDR3: CASSLPLRLAGGLPEQFF. The CDR3 bases are TGTGCCAGCAGCTTACCCCTGCGGCTAGCGGGAGGGTTGCCTGAGCAGTTCTTC.

V is TRBV19 and J is TRBJ2-5; tentatively, D is TRBD1 (6 bases). Trimming took 5 bases from V and 6 from J, leaving 16 bases between them. Germline-derived CDR1 and CDR2 are LNHDA and SQIVND (reference sequence). This CDR3 spans 14 amino acids. DNA of the CDR3: TGTGCCAGTAGTGCGCAACAGGGTGGGAAGACCCAGTACTTC. This gives the protein CASSAQQGGKTQYF.